The T cell receptor (beta chain) described here comes from a study of response to subunit inactivated influenza vaccine. TCRdb re-analysed the RT-PCR reads in MiXCR, keeping a single row per CDR3 protein. This sample has 280,000 or so distinct CDR3 sequences, with 21% found just once. Study conclusions and caveats: Authors suggested each seasonal influenza vaccination recruits few new T cells.

For this clonotype: Its antigen remains unknown.

The CDR3 covers 15 residues. CDR1 and CDR2 (germline): LGHNA, YSLEER. Trimming removed 4 bases at V and 6 bases at J, with 16 bases between. Here the sequenced sample was PBMCs from blood, taken approximately 20 months after vaccination. The V and J genes are TRBV4-3 and TRBJ2-4; possible D gene TRBD2, 6 bases. The clonotype was recovered from a man aged 50 to 69 who received an inactivated influenza vaccine. The CDR3 region has the DNA TGCGCCAGCAGCCCTAAGACCGGAGGGCTAAACATTCAGTACTTC. Encoded protein: CASSPKTGGLNIQYF.